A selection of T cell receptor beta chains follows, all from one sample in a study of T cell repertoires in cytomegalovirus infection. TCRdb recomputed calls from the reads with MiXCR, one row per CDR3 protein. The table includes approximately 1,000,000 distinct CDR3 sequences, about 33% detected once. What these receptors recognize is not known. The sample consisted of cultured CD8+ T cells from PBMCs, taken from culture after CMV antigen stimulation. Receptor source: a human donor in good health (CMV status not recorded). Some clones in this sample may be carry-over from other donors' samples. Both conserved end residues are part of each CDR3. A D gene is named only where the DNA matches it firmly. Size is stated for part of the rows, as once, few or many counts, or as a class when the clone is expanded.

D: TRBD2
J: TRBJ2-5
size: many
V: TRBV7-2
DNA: TGTGCCAGCAGCCTCCTAGCGGGGGGCCAGCGGACCCAGTACTTC
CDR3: CASSLLAGGQRTQYF

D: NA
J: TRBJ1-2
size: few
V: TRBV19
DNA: TGTGCCAGTAGTATAACAGTCCTGCATGGCTACACCTTC
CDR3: CASSITVLHGYTF

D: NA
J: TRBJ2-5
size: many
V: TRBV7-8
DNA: TGTGCCAGCAGCTTCCTCCTCCTAACTAGCTGGGAGACCCAGTACTTC
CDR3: CASSFLLLTSWETQYF

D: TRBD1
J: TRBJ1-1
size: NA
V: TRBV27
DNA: TGTGCCAGCAGGGCAGGGGGAAGTGAAGCTTTCTTT
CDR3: CASRAGGSEAFF

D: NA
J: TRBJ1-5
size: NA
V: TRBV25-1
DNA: TGTGCCAGCAGTGAAATAGACAGCCTCAATCAGCCCCAGCATTTT
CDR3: CASSEIDSLNQPQHF

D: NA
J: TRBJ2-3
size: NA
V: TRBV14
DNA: TGTGCCAGCAGCCTGAGAGGGTTCAAAGATACGCAGTATTTT
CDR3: CASSLRGFKDTQYF

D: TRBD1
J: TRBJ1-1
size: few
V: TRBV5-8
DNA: TGTGCCAGCAGCTTGGGGACAGGGGGTGGGTACACTGAAGCTTTCTTT
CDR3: CASSLGTGGGYTEAFF

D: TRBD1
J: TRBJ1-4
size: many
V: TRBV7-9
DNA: TGTGCCAGCAGCTCCCGGGACAGTCGAAATGAAAAACTGTTTTTT
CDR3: CASSSRDSRNEKLFF

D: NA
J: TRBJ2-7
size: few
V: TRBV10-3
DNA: TGTGCCACCTTGGGCAGGGTGGGCGAGCAGTACTTC
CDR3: CATLGRVGEQYF

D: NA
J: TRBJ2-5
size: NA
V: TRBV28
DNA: TGTGCCAGCAGGTCCTACGGCGGGGACCAAGAGACCCAGTACTTC
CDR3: CASRSYGGDQETQYF

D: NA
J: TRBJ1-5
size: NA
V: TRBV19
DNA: TGTGCCAGTAGTATAGATCTAAGGGGCTATCAGCCCCAGCATTTT
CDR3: CASSIDLRGYQPQHF

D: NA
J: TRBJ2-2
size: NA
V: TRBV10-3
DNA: TGTGCCATCACTCAGGAGACCGGGGAGCTGTTTTTT
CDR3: CAITQETGELFF

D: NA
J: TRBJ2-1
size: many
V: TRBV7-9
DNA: TGTGCCAGCAGTTCTGCAGGTGAGCAGTTCTTC
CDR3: CASSSAGEQFF

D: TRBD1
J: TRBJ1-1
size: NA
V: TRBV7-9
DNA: TGTGCCAGCAGCGGTTACAGGGGGCCGAACACTGAAGCTTTCTTT
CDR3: CASSGYRGPNTEAFF

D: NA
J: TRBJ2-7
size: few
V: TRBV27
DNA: TGTGCCAGCAGTTTAGGGCGGCTTAGCTCCTACGAGCAGTACTTC
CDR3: CASSLGRLSSYEQYF

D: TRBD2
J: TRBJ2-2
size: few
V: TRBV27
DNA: TGTGCCAGCAGACTAGCGGGGGGGCCTGACGGGGAGCTGTTTTTT
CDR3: CASRLAGGPDGELFF

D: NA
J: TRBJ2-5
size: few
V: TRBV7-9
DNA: TGTGCCAGCAGCCCCACGACAGGGGAGGGAAGAGAGACCCAGTACTTC
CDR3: CASSPTTGEGRETQYF

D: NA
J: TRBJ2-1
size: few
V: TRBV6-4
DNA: TGTGCTAGCAGTTTGGTAGCTGGGTCGGGTCGGGAGTTCTTC
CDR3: CASSLVAGSGREFF

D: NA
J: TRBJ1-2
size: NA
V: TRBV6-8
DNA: TGTGCCAGCAGTTACTCGAACAAGGGGCTACGAAAAAATGGCTACACCTTC
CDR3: CASSYSNKGLRKNGYTF

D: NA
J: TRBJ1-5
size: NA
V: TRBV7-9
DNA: TGTGCCAGCAGCCCCAGTATTGGTGGCAATCAGCCCCAGCATTTT
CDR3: CASSPSIGGNQPQHF

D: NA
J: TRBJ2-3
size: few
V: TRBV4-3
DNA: TGCGCCAGCAGCCAAGAAGGGACATGGGGAACAGATACGCAGTATTTT
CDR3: CASSQEGTWGTDTQYF

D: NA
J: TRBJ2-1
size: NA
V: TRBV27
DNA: TGTGCCAGCAGTTTAATTGGACAAATCTACAATGAGCAGTTCTTC
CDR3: CASSLIGQIYNEQFF

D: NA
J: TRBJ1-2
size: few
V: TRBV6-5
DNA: TGTGCCAGCAGTTACTCGGTCACCGGCTATGGCTACACCTTC
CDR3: CASSYSVTGYGYTF

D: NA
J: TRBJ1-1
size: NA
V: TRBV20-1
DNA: TGCAGTGGGAGGATGTGGGAGGTAACTGAAGCTTTCTTT
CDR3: CSGRMWEVTEAFF

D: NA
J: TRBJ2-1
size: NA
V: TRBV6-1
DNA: TGTGCCAGCGGACACCCAGAGGTGGAGCAGTTCTTC
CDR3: CASGHPEVEQFF

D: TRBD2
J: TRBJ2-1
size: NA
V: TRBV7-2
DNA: TGTGCCAGCACCCTTAGTAGGCTAGCGGGGGTGGCCTACAATGAGCAGTTCTTC
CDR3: CASTLSRLAGVAYNEQFF

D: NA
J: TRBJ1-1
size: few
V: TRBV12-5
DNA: TGTGCTAGTGGTTTGCCGATCTTAATGAACACTGAAGCTTTCTTT
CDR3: CASGLPILMNTEAFF

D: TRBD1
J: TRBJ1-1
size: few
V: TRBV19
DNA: TGTGCCAGTAGAAGGACAGGGGTAACTGAAGCTTTCTTT
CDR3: CASRRTGVTEAFF

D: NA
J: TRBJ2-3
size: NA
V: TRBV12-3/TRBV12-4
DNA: TGTGCCAGCAGTTTATTGATGCGGGGTTTCACAGATACGCAGTATTTT
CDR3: CASSLLMRGFTDTQYF

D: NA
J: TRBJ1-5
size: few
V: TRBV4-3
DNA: TGCGCCAGCAGCCAAGAGGCCCGGGTAAAATCTCAGCCCCAGCATTTT
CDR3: CASSQEARVKSQPQHF

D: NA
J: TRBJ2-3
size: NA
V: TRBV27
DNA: TGTGCCAGCAGTTTTTTCCGCCGGGACTCCCCTACGCAGTATTTT
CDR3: CASSFFRRDSPTQYF

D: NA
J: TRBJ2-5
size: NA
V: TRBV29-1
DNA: TGCAGCGTAAAGACAAGCAACCAAGAGACCCAGTACTTC
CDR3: CSVKTSNQETQYF

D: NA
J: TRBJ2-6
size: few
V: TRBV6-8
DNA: TGTGCCAGCAGTTACACAGGTTCCAGCTCTGGGGCCAACGTCCTGACTTTC
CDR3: CASSYTGSSSGANVLTF

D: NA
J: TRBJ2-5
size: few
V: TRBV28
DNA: TGTGCCAGCAGTCAAGGGGGGAGTGGAGAGACCCAGTACTTC
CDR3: CASSQGGSGETQYF

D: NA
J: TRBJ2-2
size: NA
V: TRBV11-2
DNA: TGTGCCAGCAGCTTAGATGGGCTAACGGGGATCATTACAACCGGGGAGCTGTTTTTT
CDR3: CASSLDGLTGIITTGELFF

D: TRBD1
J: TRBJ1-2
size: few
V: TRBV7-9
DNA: TGTGCCAGCAGCTTAGCGAGGACAGGCCCCGTCTATGGCTACACCTTC
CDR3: CASSLARTGPVYGYTF

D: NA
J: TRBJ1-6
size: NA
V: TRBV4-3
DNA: TGCGCCAGCAGCCAAGGGATAGGTCAAGGGAATTCACCCCTCCACTTT
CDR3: CASSQGIGQGNSPLHF

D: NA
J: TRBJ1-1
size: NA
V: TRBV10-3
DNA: TGTGCCATCAGGGGAGCAAGGGAGGGGGTAGAGTCGACTGAAGCTTTCTTT
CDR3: CAIRGAREGVESTEAFF

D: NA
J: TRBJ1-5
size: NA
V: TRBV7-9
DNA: TGTGCCAGCAGCTTAGTATCCGCCGGGGGGTATAGCAATCAGCCCCAGCATTTT
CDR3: CASSLVSAGGYSNQPQHF

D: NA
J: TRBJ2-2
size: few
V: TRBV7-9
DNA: TGTGCCACCCCCCCCCGGAGGTCGAACACCGGGGAGCTGTTTTTT
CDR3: CATPPRRSNTGELFF

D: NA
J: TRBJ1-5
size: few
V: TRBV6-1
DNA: TGTGCCAGCGCTCCGGAACCTAATCAGCCCCAGCATTTT
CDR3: CASAPEPNQPQHF

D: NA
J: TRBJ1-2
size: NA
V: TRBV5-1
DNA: TGCGCCAGCAGCTTCGGCGCTCCCTATGGCTACACCTTC
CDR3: CASSFGAPYGYTF

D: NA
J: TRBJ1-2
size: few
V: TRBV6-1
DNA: TGTGCCAGCAGTGAACTTGGAGATTATAACTATGGCTACACCTTC
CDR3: CASSELGDYNYGYTF

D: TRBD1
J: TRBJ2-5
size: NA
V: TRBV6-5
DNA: TGTGCCAGCAATCGGGGACAGGGAAAGACCCAGTACTTC
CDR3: CASNRGQGKTQYF

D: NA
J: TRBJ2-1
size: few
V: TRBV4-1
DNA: TGCGCCAGCAGCCTGGTCTTTCGCGGGGCCTACAATGAGCAGTTCTTC
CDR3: CASSLVFRGAYNEQFF

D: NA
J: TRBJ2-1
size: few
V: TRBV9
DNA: TGTGCCAGCAGCTCGGGGGGCAGGGATGAGCAGTTCTTC
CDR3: CASSSGGRDEQFF

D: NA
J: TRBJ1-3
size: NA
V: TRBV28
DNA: TGTGCCAGCACCTGGGACTTTAGCTCTGGAAACACCATATATTTT
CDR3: CASTWDFSSGNTIYF

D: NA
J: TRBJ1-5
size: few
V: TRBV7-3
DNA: TGTGCCAGCAGCTTAACGGGGGGAGGGCGTCAGCCCCAGCATTTT
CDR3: CASSLTGGGRQPQHF

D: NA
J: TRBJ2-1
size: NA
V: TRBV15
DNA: TGTGCCACCAGCCTGGACGAGGGCTACAATGAGCAGTTCTTC
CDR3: CATSLDEGYNEQFF

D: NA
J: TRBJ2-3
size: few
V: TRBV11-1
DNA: TGTGCCAGCACGTCGGAAGATACGCAGTATTTT
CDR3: CASTSEDTQYF

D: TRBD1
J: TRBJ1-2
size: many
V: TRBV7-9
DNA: TGTGCCAGCAGCGCAAGAGGACAGGCGTACTATGGCTACACCTTC
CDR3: CASSARGQAYYGYTF

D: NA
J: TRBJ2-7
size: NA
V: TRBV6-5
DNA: TGTGCCAGCAGTTACTCGAACGGATTAGCAGGGGATGACGAGCAGTACTTC
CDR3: CASSYSNGLAGDDEQYF

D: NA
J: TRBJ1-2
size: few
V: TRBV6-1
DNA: TGTGCCAGCAGTGAAAACTTAGATCGGCAGGGGTGGTACTATGGCTACACCTTC
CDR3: CASSENLDRQGWYYGYTF